Listed here is a single T cell receptor (beta chain). Its antigen is currently unknown. The CDR3 has 13 amino acids. The V end was cut by 2 bases, the J end by 5 bases, with 6 bases between. Germline V gene sequence: CDR1 KGHSH, CDR2 LQKENI. TCRdb's table, derived via immunoSEQ multiplex PCR, lists solely in-frame clones and lacks some. The table includes roughly 650,000 clones, around 97% detected once. The data originate from a study of shared clonotypes between healthy human individuals. Study-wide points: Generation of non-shared clonotypes was less probable than generation of clonotypes shared by all four donors. Compared with memory subsets, naive subsets generally had larger estimated richness. Clonotype sharing across donors was expected to vary with sequencing depth.

Specimen: naive CD4+ T cells sorted from blood. Described subset: CD45RA+ positively selected. The sequence was obtained from a woman younger than 45 in good health. The rearrangement joins TRBV18 to TRBJ2-2; D gene ambiguous. The CDR3 loop is CASSPGMTGELFF. In DNA, the CDR3 is TGTGCCAGCTCACCAGGGATGACCGGGGAGCTGTTTTTT.